Presented here are 10 T cell receptor beta chains from one specimen sequenced in a study of T cells expressing NK-cell markers (dated by TCRdb to the early 2020s). The library was prepared using 5' RACE. Data came from an Illumina HiSeq 2000. One entry per CDR3 protein sequence results from the TCRdb reprocessing of the reads, with DNA left out. This sample's table has entries for about half a million distinct CDR3 sequences. The ten largest clones capture 1.4% of the sample. Input material: blood T cells: a sorted CD56 or NKG2C T cell subset, CD4+ or CD8+ T cells, or bulk PBMC T cells (not recorded which). These receptors all stem from a woman aged 50 to 60 in good health. Donor details come from another sample of the same person, matched by shared clones.

The chain is built from TRBV5-1 and TRBJ2-5; without DNA, the TCRdb call of TRBD2 cannot be checked. The CDR3 contains 13 residues. Looked up from germline, CDR1 is SGHRS and CDR2 is YFSETQ. The CDR3 sequence is CASSFTGVETQYF.

This chain uses TRBV7-9 with TRBJ2-7; TCRdb lists TRBD2, though no DNA is available to test this call. This CDR3 has 14 residues. CDR1 SEHNR and CDR2 FQNEAQ come from the germline V gene (reference sequence). The CDR3 region is CASSPMGLAGEQYF.

The rearrangement uses TRBV20-1 and TRBJ2-7; the D call of TRBD2 rests on TCRdb alone, since no DNA is present to check it. Germline-derived CDR1 and CDR2 are DFQATT and SNEGSKA (reference sequence). This CDR3 spans 18 amino acids. The CDR3 sequence: CSARRPSGSGRGDYEQYF.

The rearrangement links TRBV6-4 to TRBJ2-1; TCRdb gives TRBD2 as the D gene, but with no DNA this cannot be confirmed. CDR3 length: 13 residues. Germline V gene lookup returns CDR1 MRHNA and CDR2 SNTAGT. The CDR3 protein is CASSDREGDEQFF.

This chain links TRBV7-3 with TRBJ2-1; TCRdb calls TRBD2, which cannot be checked without DNA. Germline V lookup: CDR1 SGHTA, CDR2 FQGTGA. This CDR3 spans 16 amino acids. The chain's CDR3 is CASSYRSGSSYNEQFF.

CDR3 residues: CASSLELAMAGELFF. The chain carries TRBV5-1 and TRBJ2-2; TCRdb outputs TRBD2, but without DNA this stays unchecked. Germline CDR1 SGHRS, CDR2 YFSETQ. CDR3 length: 15 residues.

V usage is TRBV20-1 and J usage is TRBJ2-7; the TCRdb D gene call, TRBD1, has no DNA to confirm it. Germline assignment: CDR1 DFQATT and CDR2 SNEGSKA (reference sequence). The CDR3 spans 13 residues. The CDR3 spells CSAERGTGYEQYF.

CDR3: CASSFTDTPTDTQYF. This chain uses TRBV7-6 with TRBJ2-3. Germline loops: CDR1 SGHVS, CDR2 FNYEAQ. This CDR3 comprises 15 residues.

J is TRBJ2-3 and V is TRBV5-1; the TRBD1 assignment by TCRdb is unverifiable without DNA. Germline V CDR1 and CDR2: SGHRS, YFSETQ. The CDR3 sequence is 16 residues long. CDR3 amino acids: CASSIVSGPRTDTQYF.

The chain is built from TRBV14 and TRBJ2-5; TCRdb picks TRBD1, but there is no DNA to check that call. Germline loops: CDR1 SGHDN, CDR2 FVKESK. The length of the CDR3 is 16 residues. This CDR3 reads CASSQMQGGVQETQYF.